These 9 T cell receptor beta chains were sequenced from one sample in a study of T cell repertoires in cytomegalovirus infection (dated by TCRdb to about 2019). The sequencer was an Illumina HiSeq 1500. The raw public data were reprocessed by TCRdb itself: fastp quality trimming at Q25, MiXCR clonotype calling, in-frame beta chains only. Each entry merges the rows of one CDR3 protein and shows their most common DNA and genes. This sample has a few hundred thousand distinct CDR3 sequences in its table, and roughly a sixth of those were observed once. Around 13% of the sample belongs to the ten largest clones. The sequencing input was PBMCs. These receptors originate from a human donor in good health (CMV status not recorded). Some clones in this sample may be carry-over from other donors' samples.

This clonotype was counted ten times or more. The chain links TRBV11-2 to TRBJ1-2, with D unresolved. Germline V gives CDR1 SGHAT, CDR2 FQNNGV. The CDR3 sequence is 15 residues long. V was clipped by 0 bases and J by 4 bases, with 12 bases between them. The CDR3 coding sequence is TGTGCCAGCAGCTTAGAGGCAGGTTCGTTCTATGGCTACACCTTC. As protein: CASSLEAGSFYGYTF.

This clonotype was detected only once. The V gene is TRBV4-1, the J gene TRBJ1-6, with a weak D call TRBD1 (5 bases). The V end was cut by 0 bases, the J end by 8 bases, with 8 bases between. This CDR3 is 14 amino acids long. Germline values: CDR1 MGHRA, CDR2 YSYEKL. Written as DNA, the CDR3 is TGCGCCAGCAGCCAAGAGGGGGGGTATTCACCCCTCCACTTT. Translated, it gives CASSQEGGYSPLHF.

About this clonotype: A read error may produce the germline difference seen at one junction end. This chain connects TRBV20-1 to TRBJ1-5; maybe TRBD1 (5 bases). CDR3 length: 16 residues. Germline V lookup: CDR1 DFQATT, CDR2 SNEGSKA (reference sequence). CDR3: CSARSPKEGSNQPQNF. The CDR3 region has the DNA TGCAGTGCTAGGAGTCCCAAGGAGGGGAGCAATCAGCCCCAGAATTTT.

This chain connects TRBV12-3 or TRBV12-4 to TRBJ1-6, with D unresolved. V was cut by 0 bases and J by 0 bases, with 6 bases left in between. The CDR3 runs to 16 residues. CDR3 in DNA: TGTGCCAGCAGTTTAGCGAGAAACTCCTATAATTCACCCCTCCACTTT. Its translation: CASSLARNSYNSPLHF.

The gene calls are TRBV29-1 and TRBJ2-5; a possible D gene is TRBD2 (7 bases). CDR3 length equals 15 residues. Germline V gene data show CDR1 as SQVTM and CDR2 as ANQGSEA. V lost 3 bases and J lost 4, with 18 bases in between. The CDR3 reads CSVDNGQGRGETQYF. The CDR3 DNA reads TGCAGCGTTGATAATGGGCAGGGGAGGGGAGAGACCCAGTACTTC.

This clonotype was seen a handful of times. This chain uses TRBV4-1 with TRBJ2-2, with a weak D call TRBD1 (6 bases). Looked up from germline, CDR1 is MGHRA and CDR2 is YSYEKL. This CDR3 comprises 16 residues. Trimming left V 0 bases short and J 3 bases short, with 11 bases between. The CDR3 DNA follows: TGCGCCAGCAGCCAAGACTACGGACAGTACACCGGGGAGCTGTTTTTT. This sequence encodes CASSQDYGQYTGELFF.

The gene calls are TRBV29-1 and TRBJ1-1, with D maybe TRBD1 (5 bases). The CDR3 consists of 12 residues. Trimming pared 7 bases from V and 11 bases from J, leaving 20 bases between. Germline V gene lookup returns CDR1 SQVTM and CDR2 ANQGSEA. The CDR3 bases are TGCAGCGGGGGGACGGCCGGGAGTTGGGCTTTCTTT. It translates to CSGGTAGSWAFF.

This clonotype was counted at least ten times. The rearrangement links TRBV10-3 to TRBJ2-3, with TRBD2 as a possible D gene (5 bases). CDR1 and CDR2 from the germline V gene are ENHRY and SYGVKD. The germline V and J ends were trimmed by 3 bases and 4 bases, with 5 bases remaining between them. This CDR3 contains 12 residues. CDR3 sequence reads: CAISDGADTQYF. CDR3 nucleotides: TGTGCCATCAGTGACGGGGCAGATACGCAGTATTTT.

This chain links TRBV28 with TRBJ1-5, with 7 bases that match TRBD1. This CDR3 has 14 amino acids. CDR1 and CDR2 (germline): MDHEN, SYDVKM. V shed 5 bases and J 3 bases; nucleotides not matched to a gene: 4. In DNA form, the CDR3 reads TGTGCCAGCAGTCGGGACAGTGTCAATCAGCCCCAGCATTTT. Translating gives CASSRDSVNQPQHF.